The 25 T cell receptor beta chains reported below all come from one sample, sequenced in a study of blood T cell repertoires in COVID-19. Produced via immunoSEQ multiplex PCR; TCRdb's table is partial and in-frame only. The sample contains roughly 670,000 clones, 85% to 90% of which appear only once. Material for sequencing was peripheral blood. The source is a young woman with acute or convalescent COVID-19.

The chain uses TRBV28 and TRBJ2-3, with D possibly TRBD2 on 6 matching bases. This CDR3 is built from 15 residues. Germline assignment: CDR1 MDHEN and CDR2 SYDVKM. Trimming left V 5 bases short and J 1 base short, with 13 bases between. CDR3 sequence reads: CASSPSWRGTDTQYF. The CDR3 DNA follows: TGTGCCAGCAGTCCCTCGTGGAGGGGCACAGATACGCAGTATTTT.

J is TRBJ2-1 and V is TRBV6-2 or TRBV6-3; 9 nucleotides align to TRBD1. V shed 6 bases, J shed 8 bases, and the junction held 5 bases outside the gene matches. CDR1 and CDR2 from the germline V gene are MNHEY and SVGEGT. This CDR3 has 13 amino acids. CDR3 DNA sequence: TGTGCCAGCAGCTCACAGGGGGCATATGAGCAGTTCTTC. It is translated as CASSSQGAYEQFF.

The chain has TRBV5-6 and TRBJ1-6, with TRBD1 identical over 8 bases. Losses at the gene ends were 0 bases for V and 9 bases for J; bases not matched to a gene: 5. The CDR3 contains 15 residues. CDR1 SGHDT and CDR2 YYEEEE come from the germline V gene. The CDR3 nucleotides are TGTGCCAGCAGCTTGGGGCAGGGGGCTACTTCACCCCTCCACTTT. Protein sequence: CASSLGQGATSPLHF.

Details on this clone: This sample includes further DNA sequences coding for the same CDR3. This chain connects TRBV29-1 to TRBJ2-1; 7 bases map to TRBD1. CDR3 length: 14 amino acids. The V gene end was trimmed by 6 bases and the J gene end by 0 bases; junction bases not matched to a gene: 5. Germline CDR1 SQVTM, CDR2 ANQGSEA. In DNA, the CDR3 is TGCAGCGTCCCACAGGGGAGCTCCTACAATGAGCAGTTCTTC. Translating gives CSVPQGSSYNEQFF.

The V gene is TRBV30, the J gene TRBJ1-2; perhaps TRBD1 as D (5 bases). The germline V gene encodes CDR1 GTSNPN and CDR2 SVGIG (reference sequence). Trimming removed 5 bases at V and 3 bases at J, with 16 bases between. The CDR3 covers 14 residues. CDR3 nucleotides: TGTGCCTGGGTCCCAGACAGTTTCCACTATGGCTACACCTTC. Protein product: CAWVPDSFHYGYTF.

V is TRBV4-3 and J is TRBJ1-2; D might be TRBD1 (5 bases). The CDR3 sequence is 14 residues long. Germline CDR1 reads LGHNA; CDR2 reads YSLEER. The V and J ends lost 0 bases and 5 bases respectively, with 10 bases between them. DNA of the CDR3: TGCGCCAGCAGCCAAGATCGACAGATATATGGCTACACCTTC. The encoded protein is CASSQDRQIYGYTF.

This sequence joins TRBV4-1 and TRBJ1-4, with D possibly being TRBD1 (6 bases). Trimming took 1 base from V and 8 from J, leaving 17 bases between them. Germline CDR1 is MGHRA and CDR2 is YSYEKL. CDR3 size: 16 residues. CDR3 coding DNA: TGCGCCAGCAGCCAAGGTTTTCAGGGGCTCTTGGAAAAACTGTTTTTT. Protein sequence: CASSQGFQGLLEKLFF.

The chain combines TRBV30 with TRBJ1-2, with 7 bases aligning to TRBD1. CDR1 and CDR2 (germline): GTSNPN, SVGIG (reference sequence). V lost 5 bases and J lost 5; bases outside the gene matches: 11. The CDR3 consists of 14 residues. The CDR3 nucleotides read TGTGCCTGGGGGCCGGGACAGAGTACATATGGCTACACCTTC. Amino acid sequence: CAWGPGQSTYGYTF.

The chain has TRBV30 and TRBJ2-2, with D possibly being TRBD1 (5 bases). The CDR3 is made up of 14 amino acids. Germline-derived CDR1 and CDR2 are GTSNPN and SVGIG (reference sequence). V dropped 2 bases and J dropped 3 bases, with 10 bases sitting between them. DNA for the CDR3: TGTGCCTGGAGTCAGGGTGTGGACACCGGGGAGCTGTTTTTT. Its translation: CAWSQGVDTGELFF.

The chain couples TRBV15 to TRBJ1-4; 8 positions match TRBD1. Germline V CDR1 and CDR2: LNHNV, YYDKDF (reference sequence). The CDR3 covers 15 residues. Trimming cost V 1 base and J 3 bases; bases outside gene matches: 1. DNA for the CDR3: TGTGCCACCAGCAGAGGGGACAGGCCTAATGAAAAACTGTTTTTT. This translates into CATSRGDRPNEKLFF.

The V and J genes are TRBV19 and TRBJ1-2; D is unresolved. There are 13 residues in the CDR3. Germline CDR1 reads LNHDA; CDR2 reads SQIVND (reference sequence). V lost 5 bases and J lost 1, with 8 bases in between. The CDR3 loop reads CASSYSFNYGYTF. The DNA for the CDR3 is TGTGCCAGTAGTTACAGCTTTAACTATGGCTACACCTTC.

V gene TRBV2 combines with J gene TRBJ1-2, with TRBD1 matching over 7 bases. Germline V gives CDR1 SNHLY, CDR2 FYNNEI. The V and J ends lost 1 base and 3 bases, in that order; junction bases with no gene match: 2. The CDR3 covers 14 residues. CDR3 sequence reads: CASSEGGGDYGYTF. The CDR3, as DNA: TGTGCCAGCAGTGAAGGAGGGGGCGACTATGGCTACACCTTC.

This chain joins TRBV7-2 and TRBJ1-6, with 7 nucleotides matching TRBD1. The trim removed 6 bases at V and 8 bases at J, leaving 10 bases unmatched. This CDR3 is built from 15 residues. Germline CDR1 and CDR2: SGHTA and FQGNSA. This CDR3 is CASRPRTGPDSPLHF. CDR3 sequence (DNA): TGTGCCAGCAGACCCCGGACAGGTCCAGATTCACCCCTCCACTTT.

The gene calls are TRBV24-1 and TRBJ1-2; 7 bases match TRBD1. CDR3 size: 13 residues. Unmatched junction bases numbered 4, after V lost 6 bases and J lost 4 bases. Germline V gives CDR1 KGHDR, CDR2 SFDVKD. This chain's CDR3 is CATSTGESYGYTF. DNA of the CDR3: TGTGCCACCAGTACAGGGGAGAGCTATGGCTACACCTTC.

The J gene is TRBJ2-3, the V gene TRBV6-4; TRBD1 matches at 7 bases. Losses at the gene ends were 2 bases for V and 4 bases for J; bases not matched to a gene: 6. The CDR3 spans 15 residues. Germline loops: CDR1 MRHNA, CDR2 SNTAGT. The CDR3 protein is CASSDPRQGADTQYF. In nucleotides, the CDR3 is TGTGCCAGCAGTGACCCCCGACAGGGTGCAGATACGCAGTATTTT.

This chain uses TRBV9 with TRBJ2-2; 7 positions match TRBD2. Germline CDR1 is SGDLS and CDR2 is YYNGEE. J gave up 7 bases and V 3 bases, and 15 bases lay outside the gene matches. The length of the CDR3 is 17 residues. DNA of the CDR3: TGTGCCAGCAGCGGGTCGGGTAGGAGCGGGGTAGGCGGGGAGCTGTTTTTT. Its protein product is CASSGSGRSGVGGELFF.

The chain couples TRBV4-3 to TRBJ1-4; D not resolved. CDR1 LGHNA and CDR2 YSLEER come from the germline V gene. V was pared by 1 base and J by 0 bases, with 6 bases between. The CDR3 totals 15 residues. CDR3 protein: CASSQAQATNEKLFF. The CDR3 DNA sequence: TGCGCCAGCAGCCAAGCTCAGGCAACTAATGAAAAACTGTTTTTT.

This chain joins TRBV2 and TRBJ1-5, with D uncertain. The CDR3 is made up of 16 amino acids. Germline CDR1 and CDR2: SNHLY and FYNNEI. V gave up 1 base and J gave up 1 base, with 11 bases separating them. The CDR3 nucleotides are TGTGCCAGCAGTGAAGAGAGGGTGGGCAGCAATCAGCCCCAGCATTTT. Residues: CASSEERVGSNQPQHF.

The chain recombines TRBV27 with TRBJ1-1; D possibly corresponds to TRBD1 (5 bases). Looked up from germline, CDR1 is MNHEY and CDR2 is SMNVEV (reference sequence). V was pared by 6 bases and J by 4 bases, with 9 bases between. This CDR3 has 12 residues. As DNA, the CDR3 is TGTGCCAGCAGGGGGCCGGGCACTGAAGCTTTCTTT. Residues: CASRGPGTEAFF.

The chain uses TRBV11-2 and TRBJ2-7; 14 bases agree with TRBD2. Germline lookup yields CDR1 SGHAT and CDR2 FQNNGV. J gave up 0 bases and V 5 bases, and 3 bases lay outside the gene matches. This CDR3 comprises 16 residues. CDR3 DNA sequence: TGTGCCAGCAGCGCCGGGACTAGCGGGGGCTCCTACGAGCAGTACTTC. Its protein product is CASSAGTSGGSYEQYF.

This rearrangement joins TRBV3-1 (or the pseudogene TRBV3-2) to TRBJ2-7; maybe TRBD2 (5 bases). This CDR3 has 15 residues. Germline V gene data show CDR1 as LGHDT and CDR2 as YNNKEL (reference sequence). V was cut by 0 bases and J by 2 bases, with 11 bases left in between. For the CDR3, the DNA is TGTGCCAGCAGCCAAGAACCCGGGATAACCTACGAGCAGTACTTC. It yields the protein CASSQEPGITYEQYF.

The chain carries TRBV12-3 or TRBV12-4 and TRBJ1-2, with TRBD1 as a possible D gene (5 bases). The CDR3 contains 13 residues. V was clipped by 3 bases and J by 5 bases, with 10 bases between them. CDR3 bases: TGTGCCAGCAGTTTTCTGGCAGGGTATGGCTACACCTTC. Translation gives CASSFLAGYGYTF.

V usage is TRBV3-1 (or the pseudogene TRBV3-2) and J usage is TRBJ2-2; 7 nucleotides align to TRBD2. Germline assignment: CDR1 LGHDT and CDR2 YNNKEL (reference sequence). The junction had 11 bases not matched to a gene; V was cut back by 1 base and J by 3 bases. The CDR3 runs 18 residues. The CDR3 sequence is CASSQVFRSGYDTGELFF. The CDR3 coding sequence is TGTGCCAGCAGCCAAGTTTTTCGTAGCGGGTACGACACCGGGGAGCTGTTTTTT.

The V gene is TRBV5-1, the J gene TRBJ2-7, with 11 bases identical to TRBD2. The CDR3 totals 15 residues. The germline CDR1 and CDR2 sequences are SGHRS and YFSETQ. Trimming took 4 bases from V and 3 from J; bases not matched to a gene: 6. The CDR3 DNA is TGCGCCAGCAGCACTACTAGCGGGGGAATCTACGAGCAGTACTTC. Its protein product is CASSTTSGGIYEQYF.

The chain's CDR3 is CASSGGQFPFKNIQYF. DNA of the CDR3: TGTGCCAGCAGCGGCGGACAGTTCCCTTTCAAAAACATTCAGTACTTC. V usage is TRBV9 and J usage is TRBJ2-4; weak D call: TRBD1 (6 bases). There are 16 residues in the CDR3. V was pared by 3 bases and J by 3 bases, with 16 bases between. Germline values: CDR1 SGDLS, CDR2 YYNGEE.